These T cell receptor beta chains were read from a single sample in a study of Tregs in tolerant kidney transplant recipients. The data were produced by immunoSEQ multiplex PCR, yet TCRdb's version contains in-frame clones alone and is incomplete. The repertoire has 68,000 or so clones, 84% of them found once; the top ten carry around 4%. Sequences were obtained from CD4+ T cells from blood. These receptors were collected from a human donor in good health. The CDR3 runs from the conserved cysteine through the conserved F or W. The D gene is left open where the match is weak. Not all rows give a size; the values are once, few, many and, for expanded clones, a class.

J: TRBJ2-7; D: TRBD2; V: TRBV11-3; size: -; DNA: TGTGCCAGCAGCGCAACCCGGGTAGCGGGCAGGGACGAGCAGTACTTC; CDR3: CASSATRVAGRDEQYF
J: TRBJ2-2; D: -; V: TRBV6-6; size: -; DNA: TGTGCCAGCAGGCCGACACGTAACACCGGGGAGCTGTTTTTT; CDR3: CASRPTRNTGELFF
J: TRBJ1-1; D: -; V: TRBV2; size: -; DNA: TGTGCCAGCAGCCGTTTGCAGGGGATGAACACTGAAGCTTTCTTT; CDR3: CASSRLQGMNTEAFF
J: TRBJ1-1; D: -; V: TRBV6-5; size: -; DNA: TGTGCCAGCAGCCCTCCTGGGGACACTGAAGCTTTCTTT; CDR3: CASSPPGDTEAFF
J: TRBJ1-2; D: TRBD1; V: TRBV5-1; size: -; DNA: TGCGCCAGCAGCTTGATCTCAGGGGGTATCGACTATGGCTACACCTTC; CDR3: CASSLISGGIDYGYTF
J: TRBJ1-2; D: TRBD1; V: TRBV5-6; size: -; DNA: TGTGCCAGCAGCATCCAGGGGGCGGTTACTCGGGAAGGCTACACCTTC; CDR3: CASSIQGAVTREGYTF
J: TRBJ1-2; D: -; V: TRBV30; size: -; DNA: TGTGCCTGGGGGAGGTACTATGGCTACACCTTC; CDR3: CAWGRYYGYTF
J: TRBJ2-2; D: -; V: TRBV2; size: few; DNA: TGTGCCAGCAGTGATCGAAGGAACACCGGGGAGCTGTTTTTT; CDR3: CASSDRRNTGELFF
J: TRBJ2-1; D: TRBD2; V: TRBV4-3; size: -; DNA: TGCGCCAGCAGCCAAGATTTGGCGGGGGGGGGAATTTACAATGAGCAGTTCTTC; CDR3: CASSQDLAGGGIYNEQFF
J: TRBJ1-2; D: -; V: TRBV25-1; size: -; DNA: TGTGCCAGCAGTGAAAGTAGGGGCGCGAACTATGGCTACACCTTC; CDR3: CASSESRGANYGYTF
J: TRBJ1-2; D: -; V: TRBV4-3; size: -; DNA: TGCGCCAGCAGCCAAGATCTCCCCCCCGGACAGAGCTCATGGAGGGGGGTCTATGGCTACACCTTC; CDR3: CASSQDLPPGQSSWRGVYGYTF
J: TRBJ1-2; D: TRBD1; V: TRBV5-1; size: -; DNA: TGCGCCAGCAGAGACCCGGGACAGGCGGCCTATCACTTC; CDR3: CASRDPGQAAYHF
J: TRBJ2-7; D: -; V: TRBV7-9; size: once; DNA: TGTGCCAGCAGCTTAGATCGGAGGTCGGGAGAGCAGTACTTC; CDR3: CASSLDRRSGEQYF
J: TRBJ1-2; D: -; V: TRBV6-1; size: -; DNA: TGTGCCAGCAGCTGGGAGGGCCTGAGGGGCTACACCTTC; CDR3: CASSWEGLRGYTF
J: TRBJ1-2; D: -; V: TRBV19; size: -; DNA: TGTGCCAGTAGATCAAAGGGAGGTGGCTACACCTTC; CDR3: CASRSKGGGYTF
J: TRBJ1-2; D: -; V: TRBV11-1; size: -; DNA: TGTGCCAGCAGTCAGGAAAACTATGGCTACACCTTC; CDR3: CASSQENYGYTF
J: TRBJ2-5; D: -; V: TRBV7-7; size: -; DNA: TGTGCCAGCAGTGGCGGAGAGACCCAGTACTTC; CDR3: CASSGGETQYF